What follows are 7 T cell receptor beta chains derived from one specimen sequenced in a study of T cell changes during pregnancy in multiple sclerosis. Sequenced by immunoSEQ multiplex PCR; TCRdb stores in-frame clones only, minus some. This sample yields about 100,000 clones, of which over 85% are seen a single time; 0.99% belongs to the top ten. Sample: peripheral blood, taken after pregnancy. These receptors were collected from a female donor with multiple sclerosis, enrolled in a pregnancy study.

CDR3 sequence (DNA): TGTGCCAGCAGTACCGGGACAGGGCTTAATGAGCAGTTCTTC. It codes for CASSTGTGLNEQFF. This chain uses TRBV27 with TRBJ2-1, with 9 bases fitting TRBD1. The CDR3 sequence is 14 residues long. CDR1 is MNHEY and CDR2 is SMNVEV in the germline V gene (reference sequence). V dropped 5 bases and J dropped 7; count of bases not matched to a gene: 6.

This chain links TRBV2 with TRBJ2-1, with TRBD2 as a possible D gene (5 bases). Germline V gives CDR1 SNHLY, CDR2 FYNNEI. The CDR3 has 15 residues. V was shortened by 2 bases and J by 8 bases, with 16 bases between the two germline ends. The CDR3 DNA sequence: TGTGCCAGCAGTGAATTTTCTCCTAGCTCCCATGAGCAGTTCTTC. This encodes CASSEFSPSSHEQFF.

The chain combines TRBV4-3 with TRBJ2-1; TRBD2 might be the D (6 bases). The V gene's germline CDR1 is LGHNA and CDR2 YSLEER. Trimming took 2 bases from V and 4 from J, leaving 21 bases between them. CDR3 length: 18 amino acids. CDR3 loop: CASSQLPGVGTEYNEQFF. The CDR3 region has the DNA TGCGCCAGCAGCCAACTCCCGGGGGTCGGGACGGAATACAATGAGCAGTTCTTC.

The gene calls are TRBV5-1 and TRBJ2-3; no firm D call. V was shortened by 0 bases and J by 2 bases, with 7 bases between the two germline ends. Germline CDR1 SGHRS, CDR2 YFSETQ. The CDR3 is made up of 14 amino acids. The CDR3 DNA reads as TGCGCCAGCAGCTTGGCCCAGATCACAGATACGCAGTATTTT. Translated, it gives CASSLAQITDTQYF.

This chain's CDR3 is CARSLGGGPLNEQFF. Written as DNA, the CDR3 is TGTGCCAGAAGCTTGGGGGGAGGGCCGCTAAATGAGCAGTTCTTC. The chain links TRBV5-3 to TRBJ2-1; TRBD2 matches at 7 bases. TRBV5-3 is annotated as an ORF whose role is uncertain. V was pared by 0 bases and J by 7 bases, with 7 bases of the junction left unmatched. This CDR3 region has 15 residues.

This chain connects TRBV4-1 to TRBJ2-3, with 9 bases matching TRBD2. The V gene end was trimmed by 6 bases and the J gene end by 1 base; junction bases not matched to a gene: 8. CDR3 length: 16 residues. Germline CDR1 reads MGHRA; CDR2 reads YSYEKL. The CDR3 nucleotides read TGCGCCAGCAGGTCCGTTGGGACTAGCCGCACAGATACGCAGTATTTT. Encoded protein: CASRSVGTSRTDTQYF.

The genes are TRBV6-4 and TRBJ2-1; 8 bases map to TRBD2. The CDR3 covers 13 residues. Germline trimming cut 5 bases from V and 11 bases from J; bases unmatched to any gene: 8. Germline V gives CDR1 MRHNA, CDR2 SNTAGT. CDR3 sequence reads: CASSPQLAEKQFF. In nucleotides, the CDR3 is TGTGCCAGCAGTCCTCAACTAGCGGAGAAGCAGTTCTTC.